The 8 T cell receptor beta chains presented below share a single source sample, sequenced in a study of identical twins. TCRdb passed the 5' RACE reads through MiXCR, listing each CDR3 protein once. The sample has around 160,000 distinct CDR3 sequences; approximately 4% are singletons. Sequences were obtained from memory T cells sorted from blood. All receptors come from a man aged 18 to 29 in good health.

The table lists this clonotype with many counts. The rearrangement joins TRBV12-3 or TRBV12-4 to TRBJ1-5, with TRBD1 as a possible D gene (6 bases). This CDR3 spans 15 amino acids. The V gene lost 6 bases and the J gene lost 5 bases, with 17 bases spanning the gap. The CDR3 protein is CASSPIQGSDQPQHF. The CDR3 coding sequence is TGTGCCAGCAGCCCGATACAGGGATCGGATCAGCCCCAGCATTTT.

Remarks on this clonotype: A much more abundant neighbour one base away suggests this may be a read error. Because the CDR3 is missing its conserved closing phenylalanine or tryptophan, this is likely a read error. This rearrangement joins TRBV29-1 to TRBJ2-5; D perhaps matches TRBD1 (6 bases). V dropped 8 bases and J dropped 3 bases, with 13 bases sitting between them. CDR1 is SQVTM, CDR2 ANQGSEA, per germline. CDR3 length: 12 residues. CDR3 DNA: TGCAGCTACCACGGACAGAAAGAGACCCAGTACTCC. Protein: CSYHGQKETQYS.

This clonotype was counted ten times or more. The chain has TRBV6-6 and TRBJ1-2; D unclear. Germline V gene sequence: CDR1 MNHNY, CDR2 SVGAGI (reference sequence). CDR3 size: 12 residues. V lost 0 bases and J 5 bases, leaving 4 bases between the germline ends. The DNA for the CDR3 is TGTGCCAGCAGTTACTCTGAATATGGCTACACCTTC. Translation: CASSYSEYGYTF.

This clonotype was observed many times. The genes are TRBV20-1 and TRBJ2-2, with 7 positions matching TRBD2. Germline V CDR1 and CDR2: DFQATT, SNEGSKA (reference sequence). CDR3 length: 15 amino acids. With V trimmed by 3 bases and J by 4 bases, 8 bases remained unmatched. For the CDR3, the DNA is TGCAGTGCTAGGAGGCTAGCGGCGACCACCGGGGAGCTGTTTTTT. It encodes CSARRLAATTGELFF.

This clonotype occurred many times. The DNA of the CDR3 is TGTGCCTGGGGTAGACAGGGGATAGACATTCAGTACTTC. This encodes CAWGRQGIDIQYF. The chain recombines TRBV30 with TRBJ2-4, with TRBD1 matching over 8 bases. The germline V gene has CDR1 GTSNPN and CDR2 SVGIG (reference sequence). The CDR3 is 13 residues long. J was trimmed by 8 bases and V by 5 bases; bases with no gene match: 8.

Ten or more counts support this clonotype. The V call is TRBV19, the J call TRBJ2-1; no clear D. Per the germline V gene, CDR1 is LNHDA and CDR2 is SQIVND (reference sequence). The CDR3 is 16 residues long. V lost 6 bases and J lost 0, with 15 bases in between. CDR3 sequence: CASRSGASSSYNEQFF. In nucleotides, the CDR3 is TGTGCCAGTAGAAGTGGTGCTAGTAGCTCCTACAATGAGCAGTTCTTC. Full variable domain (remainder filled in from reference TRBV19 and TRBJ2-1): DGGITQSPKYLFRKEGQNVTLSCEQNLNHDAMYWYRQDPGQGLRLIYYSQIVNDFQKGDIAEGYSVSREKKESFPLTVTSAQKNPTAFYLCASRSGASSSYNEQFFGPGTRLTVL.

Many counts were recorded for this clonotype. This chain joins TRBV4-2 and TRBJ2-1; 10 bases map to TRBD2. The length of the CDR3 is 15 residues. V was clipped by 1 base and J by 9 bases; unmatched bases: 6. Per the germline V gene, CDR1 is LGHNA and CDR2 is YNFKEQ. CDR3 sequence (DNA): TGTGCCAGCAGCCAAGTGGATCTAGCGGGAGCTGAGCAGTTCTTC. Its protein product is CASSQVDLAGAEQFF.

This clonotype occurred many times. The chain joins TRBV6-1 to TRBJ1-1; 7 bases are a match to TRBD1. V was clipped by 6 bases and J by 0 bases; unmatched bases: 4. Germline CDR1 reads MNHNS; CDR2 reads SASEGT. This CDR3 has 14 residues. The CDR3 coding sequence is TGTGCCAGCAGCGCTACAGGGGTGAACACTGAAGCTTTCTTT. It specifies CASSATGVNTEAFF.